This is a list of T cell receptor beta chains from one sample in a study of regulatory T cells in long-lasting Graves disease. MiXCR, applied by TCRdb to the multiplex PCR reads, yields one record per CDR3 protein. The table lists under 450,000 distinct CDR3 sequences, about an eighth of them singletons. These data also featured in a second study, about T cells in Graves' hyperthyroidism and ophthalmopathy.

Here the sequenced sample was peripheral blood mononuclear cells (PBMCs), taken at new diagnosis, from a patient treated with antithyroid drugs. These receptors were obtained from a woman between 18 and 30 years old with Graves disease. Both conserved end residues are part of each CDR3. D genes are given only for firm matches. Some rows mark clone size as missing; the rest say once, few, many or name a class of expanded clone.

size: many
D: .
V: TRBV20-1
J: TRBJ1-2
DNA: TGCAGTGCTAGAGTGCGGCTAAACTATGGCTACACCTTC
CDR3: CSARVRLNYGYTF

size: many
D: .
V: TRBV5-4
J: TRBJ2-1
DNA: TGTGCCAGCAGCTCCTCGATACCCTACAATGAGCAGTTCTTC
CDR3: CASSSSIPYNEQFF

size: many
D: .
V: TRBV24-1
J: TRBJ2-3
DNA: TGTGCCACCAGTACGGCTACTTCTAGCACAGATACGCAGTATTTT
CDR3: CATSTATSSTDTQYF

size: many
D: .
V: TRBV12-5
J: TRBJ1-5
DNA: TGTGCTAGTGGTTTGGTAGTAGGTACCCAAAATCAGCCCCAGCATTTT
CDR3: CASGLVVGTQNQPQHF

size: many
D: TRBD2
V: TRBV7-6
J: TRBJ2-5
DNA: TGTGCCAGCAGCTTGGGGGTAGCGGGAGGCCTCCAAGAGACCCAGTACTTC
CDR3: CASSLGVAGGLQETQYF

size: .
D: TRBD1
V: TRBV9
J: TRBJ2-5
DNA: TGTGCCAGCAGCGTTTTGACAGGGGGTAAAGAGACCCAGTACTTC
CDR3: CASSVLTGGKETQYF

size: many
D: .
V: TRBV4-3
J: TRBJ1-1
DNA: TGCGCCAGCAGCGGACCGACAGACGGGAACACTGAAGCTTTCTTT
CDR3: CASSGPTDGNTEAFF

size: few
D: .
V: TRBV6-1
J: TRBJ1-1
DNA: TGTGCCAGCAGTACGCTTCCGAACACTGAAGCTTTCTTT
CDR3: CASSTLPNTEAFF

size: .
D: .
V: TRBV30
J: TRBJ2-3
DNA: TGTGCCTGGAGTGCCAGCACCGTACCGGGGACAGATACGCAGTATTTT
CDR3: CAWSASTVPGTDTQYF

size: many
D: .
V: TRBV5-5
J: TRBJ1-2
DNA: TGTGCCAGCAGCTTGGACCCGACAGCAGGCTATGGCTACACCTTC
CDR3: CASSLDPTAGYGYTF

size: .
D: .
V: TRBV4-2
J: TRBJ1-2
DNA: TGTGCCAGCAGCCAAGATCAAGAACGTCAGGCTCGCTACACCTTC
CDR3: CASSQDQERQARYTF

size: many
D: .
V: TRBV20-1
J: TRBJ2-1
DNA: TGCAGTGCTAGCGGGAGCCACAATGAGCAGTTCTTC
CDR3: CSASGSHNEQFF

size: many
D: .
V: TRBV6-1
J: TRBJ2-1
DNA: TGTGCCAGCAGTGAAACAGATCCGGATGAGCAGTTCTTC
CDR3: CASSETDPDEQFF

size: many
D: .
V: TRBV20-1
J: TRBJ1-5
DNA: TGCAGTGCTAGACTTCAGGGGTCACTCAGCAATCAGCCCCAGCATTTT
CDR3: CSARLQGSLSNQPQHF

size: many
D: .
V: TRBV28
J: TRBJ1-5
DNA: TGTGCCATTTGGACAGCAAATCAGCCCCAGCATTTT
CDR3: CAIWTANQPQHF

size: once
D: .
V: TRBV6-2/TRBV6-3
J: TRBJ1-2
DNA: TGTGCCAGCAGTGAAGCGTACGGGGAGGCTAACTATGGCTACACCTTC
CDR3: CASSEAYGEANYGYTF

size: many
D: .
V: TRBV28
J: TRBJ2-5
DNA: TGTGCCAGCAGTTTGTTTGGCGGACCCGGTCCCCAGTACTTC
CDR3: CASSLFGGPGPQYF

size: .
D: .
V: TRBV7-2
J: TRBJ2-3
DNA: TGTGCCAGCAGCTTAGGAGCGGGAGATACGCAGTATTTT
CDR3: CASSLGAGDTQYF

size: .
D: .
V: TRBV6-1
J: TRBJ1-2
DNA: TGTGCCAGCAGCTCCCCGGGATACACCTTC
CDR3: CASSSPGYTF

size: .
D: .
V: TRBV27
J: TRBJ1-1
DNA: TGTGCCAGCAGTTTATGGTGGGGGTACACTGAAGCTTTCTTT
CDR3: CASSLWWGYTEAFF

size: many
D: TRBD1
V: TRBV6-5
J: TRBJ1-1
DNA: TGTGCCAGCAGTTTTGACAGGGTCAAAGCTTTCTTT
CDR3: CASSFDRVKAFF

size: .
D: TRBD2
V: TRBV14
J: TRBJ2-7
DNA: TGTGCCAGCAGCCAGTTCTCCTCTAGCGGTGCCTACGAGCAGTACTTC
CDR3: CASSQFSSSGAYEQYF

size: .
D: TRBD2
V: TRBV29-1
J: TRBJ2-7
DNA: TGCAGCGCCTTTTCCGGGACTAGCGCCTACGAGCAGTACTTC
CDR3: CSAFSGTSAYEQYF

size: many
D: .
V: TRBV15
J: TRBJ2-5
DNA: TGTGCCACCAGCAGAGTGGCCGGACAGCCGTACCAAGAGACCCAGTACTTC
CDR3: CATSRVAGQPYQETQYF

size: many
D: TRBD2
V: TRBV6-2/TRBV6-3
J: TRBJ2-3
DNA: TGTGCCAGCAGTTACGAGCTAGCGGGGGAGCGGTATTTT
CDR3: CASSYELAGERYF

size: many
D: TRBD1
V: TRBV7-2
J: TRBJ2-7
DNA: TGTGCCAGCAGCTTGGTCCAGGGGGCCTACGAGCAGTACTTC
CDR3: CASSLVQGAYEQYF

size: many
D: .
V: TRBV12-3/TRBV12-4
J: TRBJ2-7
DNA: TGTGCCACCGCCCCGGGTCTTTCCTACGAGCAGTACTTC
CDR3: CATAPGLSYEQYF

size: few
D: .
V: TRBV6-4
J: TRBJ1-1
DNA: TGTGCCAGCCGACAGGTCTATCAACGCGGAGCTTTCTTT
CDR3: CASRQVYQRGAFF

size: many
D: .
V: TRBV28
J: TRBJ1-5
DNA: TGTGCCAGCAGTTTACCCCCGGGGGGGTCTTTCAATCAGCCCCAGCATTTT
CDR3: CASSLPPGGSFNQPQHF

size: many
D: TRBD1
V: TRBV19
J: TRBJ2-2
DNA: TGTGCCAGTAGTCGAAGAGGGGGCCTTGGGGAGCTGTTTTTT
CDR3: CASSRRGGLGELFF

size: many
D: .
V: TRBV12-3/TRBV12-4
J: TRBJ1-1
DNA: TGTGCCAGCAGTTCACAGGGAGTGGGCACTGAAGCTTTCTTT
CDR3: CASSSQGVGTEAFF

size: many
D: .
V: TRBV28
J: TRBJ1-1
DNA: TGTGCCAGCGATCAAGGAGCTGAAGCTTTCTTT
CDR3: CASDQGAEAFF

size: many
D: .
V: TRBV6-2/TRBV6-3
J: TRBJ2-5
DNA: TGTGCCAGCAGTGAAGGAGTGGGACAAACGAAAGAGACCCAGTACTTC
CDR3: CASSEGVGQTKETQYF

size: .
D: TRBD2
V: TRBV13
J: TRBJ2-7
DNA: TGTGCCAGCAGCTTAGGCCCGGGACTAGGAGGTCCCCCCTACGAGCAGTACTTC
CDR3: CASSLGPGLGGPPYEQYF

size: many
D: .
V: TRBV19
J: TRBJ1-2
DNA: TGTGCCAGTACCCTAAAGGGGAACTATGGCTACACCTTC
CDR3: CASTLKGNYGYTF

size: many
D: .
V: TRBV6-1
J: TRBJ2-5
DNA: TGTGCCAGCGATTATAAGGCCCAGTACTTC
CDR3: CASDYKAQYF

size: .
D: .
V: TRBV15
J: TRBJ1-5
DNA: TGTGCCACCAGCAGATCTTGGGGAGATCAGCCCCAGCATTTT
CDR3: CATSRSWGDQPQHF

size: .
D: .
V: TRBV24-1
J: TRBJ2-2
DNA: TGTGCCACCAGTGATTTAAAGGGGGGTGAGTCCGGGGAGCTGTTTTTT
CDR3: CATSDLKGGESGELFF

size: few
D: .
V: TRBV4-3
J: TRBJ1-2
DNA: TGCGCCAGCAGCCAAGACGCGGTTGGGGATAACTATGGCTACACCTTC
CDR3: CASSQDAVGDNYGYTF

size: many
D: .
V: TRBV7-8
J: TRBJ1-5
DNA: TGTGCCAGCAGCTTAAGGATGGCGATTAGCAATCAGCCCCAGCATTTT
CDR3: CASSLRMAISNQPQHF

size: many
D: .
V: TRBV25-1
J: TRBJ2-3
DNA: TGTGCCAGCAGTGAATACCGCGGGACAAGCACAGATACGCAGTATTTT
CDR3: CASSEYRGTSTDTQYF

size: many
D: .
V: TRBV20-1
J: TRBJ1-5
DNA: TGCAGTGCTAGAGAGGACACTGATCAGCCCCAGCATTTT
CDR3: CSAREDTDQPQHF

size: many
D: .
V: TRBV20-1
J: TRBJ1-5
DNA: TGCAGTGCTAGAGGCGGGGGACGGCAAGTACCCCAGCATTTT
CDR3: CSARGGGRQVPQHF

size: many
D: TRBD2
V: TRBV29-1
J: TRBJ2-6
DNA: TGCAGCGCTTGGCTAGCGGACTCCTCTGGGGCCAACGTCCTGACTTTC
CDR3: CSAWLADSSGANVLTF

size: many
D: .
V: TRBV5-6
J: TRBJ2-3
DNA: TGTGCCAGCAGCATAGGACCGGAGGGAGATACGCAGTATTTT
CDR3: CASSIGPEGDTQYF

size: .
D: TRBD2
V: TRBV7-3
J: TRBJ2-1
DNA: TGTGCCAGCAGCTTAGGGGCGGGGGGCAGAGGGGATGAGCAGTTCTTC
CDR3: CASSLGAGGRGDEQFF

size: .
D: .
V: TRBV20-1
J: TRBJ2-2
DNA: TGCAGTGCTCGTCCGGGACAAAACACCGGGGAGCTGTTTTTT
CDR3: CSARPGQNTGELFF

size: many
D: TRBD2
V: TRBV18
J: TRBJ2-7
DNA: TGTGCCAGCTCACCCCTACTAGCGGAAGAGATGCAGTACTTC
CDR3: CASSPLLAEEMQYF

size: many
D: .
V: TRBV2
J: TRBJ2-2
DNA: TGTGCCAGCACGCCGGGGTACGCCGGGGAGCTGTTTTTT
CDR3: CASTPGYAGELFF

size: many
D: .
V: TRBV20-1
J: TRBJ1-1
DNA: TGCAGTGCCGCTCCGGGGGGGTGGGCTGAAGCTTTCTTT
CDR3: CSAAPGGWAEAFF

size: many
D: .
V: TRBV14
J: TRBJ1-1
DNA: TGTGCCAGCAGCCAAAATAGCCCGCGCGGGAACACTGAAGCTTTCTTT
CDR3: CASSQNSPRGNTEAFF

size: few
D: .
V: TRBV27
J: TRBJ1-3
DNA: TGTGCCAGCAGTTCCGCATCTCGGGCCGATCGTCCGATCGATGGAAACACCATATATTTT
CDR3: CASSSASRADRPIDGNTIYF

size: many
D: .
V: TRBV29-1
J: TRBJ1-1
DNA: TGCAGCGTGGACGGGGGAGGGGCGATGAACACTGAAGCTTTCTTT
CDR3: CSVDGGGAMNTEAFF

size: few
D: .
V: TRBV3-1
J: TRBJ1-6
DNA: TGTGCCAGCGCAAACGGCGGCGGCGTTTCACCCCTCCACTTT
CDR3: CASANGGGVSPLHF